Below are 21 T cell receptor beta chains sequenced from a single sample in a study of tumor-infiltrating lymphocytes in localized non-small cell lung cancer. This table comes from immunoSEQ multiplex PCR, and its TCRdb copy is limited to in-frame clones, with some not included. The sample shows about 16,000 clones, roughly 73% of them seen only once. Source material: lung tumor tissue. The receptors shown here come from a human donor with non-small cell lung cancer.

This chain uses TRBV7-2 with TRBJ2-1; no reliable D call. The CDR3 is 12 residues long. V lost 5 bases, J lost 9 bases, and 11 bases lay in between. CDR1 is SGHTA and CDR2 is FQGNSA in the germline V gene. Written as DNA, the CDR3 is TGTGCCAGCAGCCCCTTCACGGCTGAGCAGTTCTTC. Protein: CASSPFTAEQFF.

This chain joins TRBV27 and TRBJ2-5, with 9 bases fitting TRBD1. CDR1 MNHEY and CDR2 SMNVEV come from the germline V gene (reference sequence). V shed 6 bases, J shed 3 bases, and the junction held 8 bases outside the gene matches. CDR3 size: 15 residues. For the CDR3, the DNA is TGTGCCAGCAGCCCCGGGACAGGGACTAAAGAGACCCAGTACTTC. It codes for CASSPGTGTKETQYF.

The CDR3 is CASSETDGDQPQHF. CDR3 bases: TGTGCCAGCAGTGAAACAGACGGGGATCAGCCCCAGCATTTT. The gene calls are TRBV2 and TRBJ1-5; no reliable D call. CDR1 and CDR2 (germline): SNHLY, FYNNEI. This CDR3 is 14 amino acids long. Deletions cut 2 bases from V and 5 bases from J, with 10 bases between.

This chain uses TRBV27 with TRBJ2-7; 12 nucleotides line up with TRBD1. Germline V gives CDR1 MNHEY, CDR2 SMNVEV (reference sequence). The CDR3 spans 16 residues. J gave up 2 bases and V 5 bases, and 7 bases lay outside the gene matches. In DNA, the CDR3 is TGTGCCAGCAGTCCAGGGACAGGGGGCGGAACCTACGAGCAGTACTTC. This sequence encodes CASSPGTGGGTYEQYF.

The J gene is TRBJ1-4, the V gene TRBV5-1; 7 nucleotides agree with TRBD1. Looked up from germline, CDR1 is SGHRS and CDR2 is YFSETQ. V trimming: 0 bases; J trimming: 10 bases; junction bases outside the gene matches: 18. This CDR3 region has 18 residues. The CDR3 loop is CASSLELDRSIPQGKLFF. The CDR3 region has the DNA TGCGCCAGCAGCTTGGAATTGGACAGGTCGATCCCCCAGGGAAAACTGTTTTTT.

This clone was seen just once. The rearrangement links TRBV7-8 to TRBJ1-1; no clear D gene. CDR3 size: 13 residues. Germline values: CDR1 SGHVS, CDR2 FQNEAQ. The germline V and J ends were trimmed by 0 bases and 6 bases, with 8 bases remaining between them. The DNA for the CDR3 is TGTGCCAGCAGCTTAGCGGTGGCCGCTGAAGCTTTCTTT. It codes for CASSLAVAAEAFF.

The J gene is TRBJ2-1, the V gene TRBV28, with 10 bases that match TRBD2. V shed 2 bases, J shed 9 bases, and the junction held 13 bases outside the gene matches. The germline gives CDR1 MDHEN, CDR2 SYDVKM. This CDR3 comprises 17 residues. The DNA of the CDR3 is TGTGCCAGCAGTTTAACAGCGGGAGGGCCCTCTTTCCGTGAGCAGTTCTTC. Its translation: CASSLTAGGPSFREQFF.

This clone is labeled as medium-sized (0.01 to 0.1%). V is TRBV25-1 and J is TRBJ2-1; 11 positions agree with TRBD2. From germline, CDR1 is MGHDK and CDR2 SYGVNS. The CDR3 spans 17 residues. Germline trimming cut 4 bases from V and 4 bases from J; bases unmatched to any gene: 9. DNA for the CDR3: TGTGCCAGCAGTGTCCCTAGCGGGGGGTTACCTTACAATGAGCAGTTCTTC. Its protein product is CASSVPSGGLPYNEQFF.

In this sample, this clone turned up a few times. The chain employs TRBV6-1 and TRBJ1-6; D unclear. Deletions cut 5 bases from V and 8 bases from J, with 7 bases between. Germline CDR1 and CDR2: MNHNS and SASEGT. This CDR3 spans 12 amino acids. CDR3 sequence reads: CASSTLDSPLHF. The CDR3, as DNA: TGTGCCAGCAGTACTTTAGATTCACCCCTCCACTTT.

The chain combines TRBV28 with TRBJ2-7; 7 nucleotides agree with TRBD2. Germline V lookup: CDR1 MDHEN, CDR2 SYDVKM. CDR3 length: 14 amino acids. Trimming removed 6 bases from V and 0 bases from J; junction bases left unmatched: 5. The CDR3 DNA follows: TGTGCCAGCAGCCGTAGCGGGTTCTCCTACGAGCAGTACTTC. The encoded protein is CASSRSGFSYEQYF.

The J gene is TRBJ2-2, the V gene TRBV6-1; 9 bases map to TRBD2. V gave up 3 bases and J gave up 3 bases; unmatched junction bases: 5. Germline-derived CDR1 and CDR2 are MNHNS and SASEGT. This CDR3 has 16 residues. Here the CDR3 reads CASSEEVAGDTGELFF. As DNA, the CDR3 is TGTGCCAGCAGTGAGGAGGTAGCGGGAGACACCGGGGAGCTGTTTTTT.

V is TRBV7-9 and J is TRBJ1-2, with a tentative D call TRBD1 (5 bases). The CDR3 is 14 residues long. The germline gives CDR1 SEHNR, CDR2 FQNEAQ (reference sequence). Trimming pared 4 bases from V and 2 bases from J, leaving 11 bases between. CDR3 in amino acids: CASSSGLVNYGYTF. Here the CDR3 DNA reads TGTGCCAGCAGCTCGGGACTTGTGAACTATGGCTACACCTTC. Full variable domain (rest looked up from reference TRBV7-9 and TRBJ1-2): DTGVSQNPRHKITKRGQNVTFRCDPISEHNRLYWYRQTLGQGPEFLTYFQNEAQLEKSRLLSDRFSAERPKGSFSTLEIQRTEQGDSAMYLCASSSGLVNYGYTFGSGTRLTVV.

The V gene is TRBV29-1, the J gene TRBJ1-2; TRBD1 is a possible D gene (5 bases). V dropped 4 bases and J dropped 0 bases, with 15 bases sitting between them. The CDR3 is 15 residues long. CDR1 and CDR2 from the germline V gene are SQVTM and ANQGSEA. DNA of the CDR3: TGCAGCGTTGCTACGCAGGGTATTACTAACTATGGCTACACCTTC. Encoded protein: CSVATQGITNYGYTF.

The chain is built from TRBV30 and TRBJ1-1; 9 nucleotides line up with TRBD1. The V gene end was trimmed by 3 bases and the J gene end by 0 bases; junction bases not matched to a gene: 8. The CDR3 has 16 residues. Germline V gene sequence: CDR1 GTSNPN, CDR2 SVGIG (reference sequence). This CDR3 reads CAWRPRQGGMNTEAFF. The CDR3 coding sequence is TGTGCCTGGAGGCCCCGACAGGGGGGGATGAACACTGAAGCTTTCTTT.

The chain combines TRBV25-1 with TRBJ2-7, with D perhaps TRBD2 (6 bases). The CDR3 contains 15 residues. The germline gives CDR1 MGHDK, CDR2 SYGVNS. The germline V and J ends were trimmed by 8 bases and 2 bases, with 19 bases remaining between them. The CDR3 region is CASGRDSPFAYEQYF. DNA of the CDR3: TGTGCCAGCGGACGGGACTCACCCTTCGCCTACGAGCAGTACTTC.

The chain carries TRBV6-1 and TRBJ2-1; D is possibly TRBD2 (7 bases). Trimming cost V 9 bases and J 6 bases, with 21 bases left between them. This CDR3 is built from 15 residues. The V gene's germline CDR1 is MNHNS and CDR2 SASEGT. The CDR3 here is CASASDGGAANEQFF. DNA of the CDR3: TGTGCCAGTGCCTCGGATGGGGGGGCGGCCAATGAGCAGTTCTTC.

In this sample, this clone turned up once. V gene TRBV9 combines with J gene TRBJ2-7; maybe TRBD2 (5 bases). Trimming took 2 bases from V and 8 from J, leaving 20 bases between them. The CDR3 runs 15 residues. CDR1 SGDLS and CDR2 YYNGEE come from the germline V gene. CDR3 coding DNA: TGTGCCAGCAGCGTTCAAGAGGGCCTATCGGGAAAGCAGTACTTC. Its translation is CASSVQEGLSGKQYF.

This CDR3 reads CASSAYRAVSYGYTF. The CDR3 nucleotides are TGTGCCAGCAGCGCCTACAGGGCCGTATCTTATGGCTACACCTTC. The rearrangement links TRBV28 to TRBJ1-2, with D possibly matching TRBD1 (6 bases). The CDR3 spans 15 residues. Trimming removed 6 bases from V and 5 bases from J, with 19 bases in between. The germline V gene encodes CDR1 MDHEN and CDR2 SYDVKM.

The rearrangement uses TRBV2 and TRBJ2-5; 10 bases fit TRBD2. After removal of 7 bases from V and 1 base from J, the junction contained 6 bases not matched to a gene. CDR3 size: 15 residues. Germline assignment: CDR1 SNHLY and CDR2 FYNNEI. The CDR3: CASTMLAGAQETQYF. The CDR3 DNA reads as TGTGCCAGCACTATGCTAGCGGGGGCCCAAGAGACCCAGTACTTC.

This clone is medium-sized within its sample. The chain has TRBV7-2 and TRBJ2-7; 8 bases map to TRBD1. V lost 4 bases and J lost 3; bases outside the gene matches: 5. The V gene's germline CDR1 is SGHTA and CDR2 FQGNSA. The CDR3 loop spans 14 amino acids. CDR3 region: CASSSRTGFYEQYF. The CDR3 nucleotides read TGTGCCAGCAGCTCCAGGACAGGGTTCTACGAGCAGTACTTC.

The CDR3 DNA reads TGTGCCAGCAGTTACTCAAGCGGGGGGGCTTACGAGCAGTACTTC. Amino acid sequence: CASSYSSGGAYEQYF. The chain combines TRBV6-5 with TRBJ2-7; TRBD2 matches 10 bases. CDR3 size: 15 residues. V gave up 0 bases and J gave up 4 bases; unmatched junction bases: 3. The germline V gene encodes CDR1 MNHEY and CDR2 SVGAGI.